This TCR beta chain derives from a study of blood T cell repertoires in COVID-19. The data were produced by immunoSEQ multiplex PCR, yet TCRdb's version contains in-frame clones alone and is incomplete. Of about 180,000 clones in the sample, about 84% were seen once. V lost 4 bases to trimming and J lost 2 bases, with 13 bases between them. Germline loops: CDR1 KGHSH, CDR2 LQKENI. The CDR3 spans 15 residues. Clinical history reported by participants formed the basis on which cohorts were assigned. Either two negative PCRs, clearance, or symptom resolution qualified Cohort 3 donors as recovered. V usage is TRBV18 and J usage is TRBJ2-3; unclear D gene. The specimen sequenced was PBMCs or T cells enriched from blood (not recorded which). This clonotype was sampled from a woman under 40 who had recovered from COVID-19. CDR3 sequence reads: CASSLSARDTDTQYF. CDR3 nucleotides: TGTGCCAGCTCACTGAGTGCTAGAGACACAGATACGCAGTATTTT.